The rows below give T cell receptor beta chains drawn from one sample of a study of lymphopenia after photon versus proton radiotherapy. Assay used: immunoSEQ multiplex PCR; TCRdb lists only in-frame clones, some missing. The sample yields 25,000 to 35,000 clones, 89% seen once. The source material was peripheral blood, sampled from a patient treated with proton-based radiotherapy. The receptors stem from a woman in her seventies with pancreatic cancer. Some clones in this sample may be carry-over from other donors' samples. Each CDR3 is given with its conserved first and last residue. Fields, in order: D gene, J gene, V gene, clone size, CDR3 protein, CDR3 DNA. D genes are given only for firm matches. The size field is filled for only some rows; it gives once, few, many or a size class.

>.|TRBJ2-2|TRBV6-6|.
CASSYSSGSGELFF
TGTGCCAGCAGTTACTCTAGCGGCTCCGGGGAGCTGTTTTTT
>TRBD2|TRBJ2-1|TRBV7-3|few
CASSSLADYNEQFF
TGTGCCAGCAGTTCTCTAGCGGACTACAATGAGCAGTTCTTC
>.|TRBJ2-7|TRBV7-2|.
CASSWLVETVPNF
TGTGCCAGCAGCTGGCTGGTTGAGACAGTCCCGAACTTC
>.|TRBJ1-5|TRBV5-5|.
CASGSGISNQPQHF
TGTGCCAGCGGTTCAGGGATTAGCAATCAGCCCCAGCATTTT
>TRBD1|TRBJ1-2|TRBV7-9|once
CASSSTGGYYGYTF
TGTGCCAGCAGCTCGACAGGGGGCTACTATGGCTACACCTTC
>.|TRBJ2-7|TRBV28|.
CASRPRDTLGVGLHEQYF
TGTGCCAGCAGGCCCCGGGACACGCTAGGAGTAGGTCTGCACGAGCAGTACTTC
>TRBD1|TRBJ1-6|TRBV19|.
CASKPQPGQGSYNSPLHF
TGTGCCAGTAAGCCGCAGCCGGGACAGGGTTCCTATAATTCACCCCTCCACTTC
>.|TRBJ2-1|TRBV29-1|.
CSVGRAGAGEQFF
TGCAGCGTTGGTCGTGCAGGGGCAGGGGAGCAGTTCTTC
>.|TRBJ2-3|TRBV7-9|.
CASSPRQGYEREPDTQYF
TGTGCCAGCAGCCCTCGACAGGGCTACGAGCGGGAGCCAGATACGCAGTATTTT
>.|TRBJ1-4|TRBV7-9|.
CASSLQGSTNEKLFF
TGTGCCAGCAGCTTACAGGGGTCAACTAATGAAAAACTGTTTTTT
>TRBD1|TRBJ2-7|TRBV7-9|.
CASSLTGQGPGDEQYF
TGTGCCAGCAGCTTAACGGGACAGGGGCCCGGAGACGAGCAGTACTTC